These T cell receptor beta chains were read from a single sample in a study of blood T cell repertoires in COVID-19. Clones were sequenced by immunoSEQ multiplex PCR, and TCRdb holds only the in-frame ones, with some missing. This sample has around 250,000 clones, with approximately 83% found just once. Sequencing was performed on peripheral blood. The receptors derive from a young man who had recovered from COVID-19. Each CDR3 is given with its conserved first and last residue. D genes are given only for firm matches. Part of the rows lack a size; the others show once, few, many or a class for expanded clones.

J	D	size	V	DNA	CDR3
TRBJ2-2	.	.	TRBV5-8	TGTGCCAGCAGAATTCGGGGGTTGGAGACCGGGGAGCTGTTTTTT	CASRIRGLETGELFF
TRBJ2-5	TRBD1	.	TRBV7-9	TGTGCCAGCAGCTTATTTTACAGGGGGCGCGGGACCCAGTACTTC	CASSLFYRGRGTQYF
TRBJ2-2	.	.	TRBV18	TGTGCCAGCTCAAGGACAAACACCGGGGAGCTGTTTTTT	CASSRTNTGELFF
TRBJ1-2	.	few	TRBV2	TGTGCCAGCAGTTCCCAGGGGATAGGAGGCTACACCTTC	CASSSQGIGGYTF
TRBJ2-1	TRBD1	.	TRBV19	TGTGCCAGTAGCTGGGACAGGGGGAATGAGCAGTTCTTC	CASSWDRGNEQFF
TRBJ1-2	TRBD1	once	TRBV5-1	TGCGCCAGCAGCTTGGATTCTTTTTTAGGGACAGGGAGTAGTGCTAACTATGGCTACACCTTC	CASSLDSFLGTGSSANYGYTF
TRBJ1-2	TRBD1	.	TRBV11-2	TGTGCCAGCGCCGCCAAGACTCTAGGGGGCGGATCTGGCTACACCTTC	CASAAKTLGGGSGYTF
TRBJ2-2	.	.	TRBV5-6	TGTGCCAGCAGCTCAGGACAATCTAACACCGGGGAGCTGTTTTTT	CASSSGQSNTGELFF
TRBJ2-1	TRBD1	.	TRBV29-1	TGCAGCGCTCGGACAGGGAGCTCCTACAATGAGCAGTTCTTC	CSARTGSSYNEQFF
TRBJ2-1	TRBD2	.	TRBV19	TGTGCCAGTAGAACTAGCGGGGGACTGAGCTCCTACAATGAGCAGTTCTTC	CASRTSGGLSSYNEQFF
TRBJ2-3	TRBD2	.	TRBV4-2	TGTGCCAGCAGCCAAGGGCCAGCGGGGGGCCACACAGATACGCAGTATTTT	CASSQGPAGGHTDTQYF
TRBJ1-2	.	.	TRBV19	TGTGCCAGTAGTATCCCTACTACAGGCTCCTATGGCTACACCTTC	CASSIPTTGSYGYTF
TRBJ1-2	.	.	TRBV10-3	TGTGCCATCAGAAACGAAGGGGGCTATGGCTACACCTTC	CAIRNEGGYGYTF
TRBJ2-1	TRBD1	.	TRBV7-3	TGTGCCAGCAGCCGAGGGGGCCCACGACTCAATGAGCAGTTCTTC	CASSRGGPRLNEQFF
TRBJ2-1	.	.	TRBV5-1	TGCGCCAGCAGCTTGCGGACGCGGGGAAATGAGCAGTTCTTC	CASSLRTRGNEQFF
TRBJ1-2	.	.	TRBV18	TGTGCCAGCTCACCAGGCACAGACTATGGCTACACCTTC	CASSPGTDYGYTF
TRBJ1-3	.	.	TRBV4-1	TGCGCCAGCAGCCACCCCCTGCCAGGCTCTGGAAACACCATATATTTT	CASSHPLPGSGNTIYF
TRBJ1-1	.	.	TRBV11-2	TGTGCCAGCACCCTGTTCGGGGTGATGAACACTGAAGCTTTCTTT	CASTLFGVMNTEAFF
TRBJ2-3	.	.	TRBV5-5	TGTGCCAGCAGCTTTCTAGCAAGGACTAGCACAGATACGCAGTATTTT	CASSFLARTSTDTQYF
TRBJ1-1	TRBD1	.	TRBV19	TGTGCCAGTACCCACTGGGACAGCCGAACTGAAGCTTTCTTT	CASTHWDSRTEAFF
TRBJ1-2	.	.	TRBV11-2	TGTGCCAGCAGCTTAAACCCCGGGACTGGAGGCTACACCTTC	CASSLNPGTGGYTF
TRBJ2-3	TRBD2	.	TRBV4-1	TGCGCCAGCAGCCAAGGGGGGACTAGCGTAGATACGCAGTATTTT	CASSQGGTSVDTQYF
TRBJ2-3	.	.	TRBV5-1	TGCGCCAGCAGCTTGGGGTCCAGGGGCGCAGATACGCAGTATTTT	CASSLGSRGADTQYF
TRBJ2-1	TRBD2	.	TRBV11-3	TGTGCCAGCAGCCCCCGTGGAGCGGGGGGGCCCAATGAGCAGTTCTTC	CASSPRGAGGPNEQFF
TRBJ2-7	.	once	TRBV12-3/TRBV12-4	TGTGCCAGCAGTTTACTAGGGGCAGGCGTGCAGTACTTC	CASSLLGAGVQYF
TRBJ2-1	.	once	TRBV5-1	TGCGCCAGCAGCTTGTCGCCAGGGAACAATGAGCAGTTCTTC	CASSLSPGNNEQFF
TRBJ2-3	TRBD2	.	TRBV7-2	TGTGCCAGCAGCGCAGCCTCTAGCGGGGGGCCGGTGACGCAGTATTTT	CASSAASSGGPVTQYF